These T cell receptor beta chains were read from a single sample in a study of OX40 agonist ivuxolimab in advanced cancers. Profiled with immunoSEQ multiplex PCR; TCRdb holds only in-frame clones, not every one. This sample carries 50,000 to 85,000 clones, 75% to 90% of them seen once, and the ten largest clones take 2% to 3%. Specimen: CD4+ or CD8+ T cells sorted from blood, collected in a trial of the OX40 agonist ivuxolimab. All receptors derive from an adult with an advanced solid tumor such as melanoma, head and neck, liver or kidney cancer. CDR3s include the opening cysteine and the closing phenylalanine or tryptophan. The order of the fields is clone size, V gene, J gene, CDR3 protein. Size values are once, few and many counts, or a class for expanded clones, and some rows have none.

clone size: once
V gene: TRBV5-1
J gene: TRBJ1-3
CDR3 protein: CASSLKNSGNTIYF

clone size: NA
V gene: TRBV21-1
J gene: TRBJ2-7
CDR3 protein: CASSKGGPDRGKSYEQYF

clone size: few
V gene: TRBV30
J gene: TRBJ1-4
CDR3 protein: CAWSRLAATNEKLFF

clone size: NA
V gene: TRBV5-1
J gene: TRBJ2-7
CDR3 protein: CASSLEVGLASHEQYF

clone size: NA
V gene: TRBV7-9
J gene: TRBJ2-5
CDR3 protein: CASSLPSSGRETQYF

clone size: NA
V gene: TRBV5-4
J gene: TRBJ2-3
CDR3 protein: CASSLDSTDTQYF

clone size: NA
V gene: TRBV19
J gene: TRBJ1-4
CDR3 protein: CASSIQGVANEKLFF

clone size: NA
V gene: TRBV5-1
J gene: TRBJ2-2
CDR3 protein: CASSQQITSANTGELFF

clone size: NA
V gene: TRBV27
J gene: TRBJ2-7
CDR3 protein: CASSHSTGTSGVVGQYF

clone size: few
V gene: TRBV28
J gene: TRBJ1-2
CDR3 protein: CASSFRAGGYTF

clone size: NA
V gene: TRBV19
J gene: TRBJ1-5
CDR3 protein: CASSRQAGGNQPQHF

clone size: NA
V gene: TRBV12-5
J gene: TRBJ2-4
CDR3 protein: CASGLATNIQYF

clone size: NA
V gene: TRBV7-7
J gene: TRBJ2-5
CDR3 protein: CASSRQGLSETQYF

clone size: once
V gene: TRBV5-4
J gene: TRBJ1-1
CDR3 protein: CASSFSGRGTEAFF

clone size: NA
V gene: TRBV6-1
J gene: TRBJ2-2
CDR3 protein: CASRQDREPGELFF

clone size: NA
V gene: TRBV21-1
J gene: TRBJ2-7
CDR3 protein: CASSNSGHLYEQYF

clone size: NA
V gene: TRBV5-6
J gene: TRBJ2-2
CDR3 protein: CASSLPGNTGELFF

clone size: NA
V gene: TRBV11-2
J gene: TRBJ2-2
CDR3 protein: CASTETGRGGELFF

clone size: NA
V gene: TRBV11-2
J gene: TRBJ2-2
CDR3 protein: CASSPKLGGTGELFF

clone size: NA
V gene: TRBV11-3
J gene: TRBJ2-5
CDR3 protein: CASRPDTSYQETQYF

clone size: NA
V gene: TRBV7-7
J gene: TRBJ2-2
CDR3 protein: CASSLESGSTGELFF

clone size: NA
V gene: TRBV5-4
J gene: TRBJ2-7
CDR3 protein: CASSLSALSSYEQYF

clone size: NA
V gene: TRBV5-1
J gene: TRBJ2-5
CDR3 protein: CASSLARPETQYF

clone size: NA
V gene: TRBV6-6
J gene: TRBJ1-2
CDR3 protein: CASSSEVSNYGYTF

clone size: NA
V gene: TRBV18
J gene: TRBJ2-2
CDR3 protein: CASSPGQSGTGELFF

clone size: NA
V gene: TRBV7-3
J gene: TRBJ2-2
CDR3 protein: CASRRGEAGELFF

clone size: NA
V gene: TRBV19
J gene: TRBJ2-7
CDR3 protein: CASSISPGTNLEQYF

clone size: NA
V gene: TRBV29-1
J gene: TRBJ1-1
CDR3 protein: CSPRARGWMNTEAFF

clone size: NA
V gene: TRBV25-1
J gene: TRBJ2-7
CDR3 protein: CASRGGKDPYEQYF

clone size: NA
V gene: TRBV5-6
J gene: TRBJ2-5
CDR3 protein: CATRLAGQETQYF

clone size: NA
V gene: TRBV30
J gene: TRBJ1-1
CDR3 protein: CAWSVAERMNTEAFF

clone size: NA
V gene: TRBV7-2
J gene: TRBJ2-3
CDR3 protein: CASSRDGELLDTQYF

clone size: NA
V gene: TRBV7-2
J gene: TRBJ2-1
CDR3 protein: CASSFNRDNEQFF

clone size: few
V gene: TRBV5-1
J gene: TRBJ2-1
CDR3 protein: CASSPGTGYNEQFF

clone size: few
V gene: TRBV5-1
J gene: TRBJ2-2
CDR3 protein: CASSLGLADKRRNTGELFF

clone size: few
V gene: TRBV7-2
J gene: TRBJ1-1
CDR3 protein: CASSFRWTGAEAFF

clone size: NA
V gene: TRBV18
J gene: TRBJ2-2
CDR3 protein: CASSRLSPGTGELFF

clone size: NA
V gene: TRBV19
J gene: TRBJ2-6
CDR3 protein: CASTVSVSGANVLTF

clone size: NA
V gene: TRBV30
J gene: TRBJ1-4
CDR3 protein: CAWSLNGANEKLFF

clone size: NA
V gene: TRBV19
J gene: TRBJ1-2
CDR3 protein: CASSTPAGGAYGYTF

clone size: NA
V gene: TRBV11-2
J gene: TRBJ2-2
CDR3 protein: CASSLNTANTGELFF

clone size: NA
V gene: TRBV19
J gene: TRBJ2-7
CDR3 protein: CASSIMTGRGEQYF

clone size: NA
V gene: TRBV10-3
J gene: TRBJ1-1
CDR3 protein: CAISEGTGANTEAFF

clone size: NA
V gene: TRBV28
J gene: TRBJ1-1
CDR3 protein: CASSSVTRGRFGAFF

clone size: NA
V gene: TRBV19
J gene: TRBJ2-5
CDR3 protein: CASSGGQGDGTQYF

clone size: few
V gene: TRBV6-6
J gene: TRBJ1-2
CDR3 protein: CASNNGPDYTF

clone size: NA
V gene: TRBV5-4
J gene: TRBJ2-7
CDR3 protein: CASSLAGRDEQYF

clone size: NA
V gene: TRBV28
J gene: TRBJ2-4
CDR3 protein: CATAPGAGGSVGLAKNIQYF

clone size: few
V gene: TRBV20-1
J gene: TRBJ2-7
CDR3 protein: CSARDRNEQYF

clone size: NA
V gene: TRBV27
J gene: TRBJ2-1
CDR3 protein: CASSTILAGGKYNEQFF

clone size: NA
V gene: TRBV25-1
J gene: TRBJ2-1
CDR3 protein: CAAKGAGIYNEQFF